Each of the 26 T cell receptor beta chains below was sequenced from the same sample in a study of cytomegalovirus exposure and HLA in healthy donors. This PCR relied on a set of 60 Vbeta primers and 13 Jbeta primers. The repertoire was sequenced with immunoSEQ multiplex PCR; TCRdb's copy has only in-frame clones and lacks some. Of fewer than 200,000 clones in the sample, approximately 81% were seen once. The sequenced material came from PBMCs. The receptor set was obtained from a man aged 25-45 years in good health and CMV-seronegative.

V and J are TRBV27 and TRBJ1-6, with a possible D match to TRBD1 (5 bases). Deletions cut 3 bases from V and 9 bases from J, with 12 bases between. Germline CDR1 and CDR2: MNHEY and SMNVEV (reference sequence). The CDR3 has 14 residues. The CDR3 region is CASSFGGAVSPLHF. DNA of the CDR3: TGTGCCAGCAGTTTTGGAGGGGCTGTTTCACCCCTCCACTTT.

This chain joins TRBV19 and TRBJ2-5; D possibly corresponds to TRBD2 (5 bases). TRBJ2-7 explains the end of the DNA better; the J call may be wrong. The CDR3 consists of 14 residues. Germline V CDR1 and CDR2: LNHDA, SQIVND (reference sequence). The CDR3 DNA reads as TGTGCCAGTAGTATGACTCACGCGGGCTACGAGCAGTACTTC. Protein: CASSMTHAGYEQYF.

V is TRBV5-1 and J is TRBJ2-3; 10 nucleotides match TRBD2. This CDR3 contains 16 residues. Looked up from germline, CDR1 is SGHRS and CDR2 is YFSETQ. V lost 0 bases to trimming and J lost 5 bases; unmatched junction nucleotides: 6. Here the CDR3 DNA reads TGCGCCAGCAGCTTGGATAGCGGGGGGCCGGGAGATACGCAGTATTTT. The encoded protein is CASSLDSGGPGDTQYF.

The chain couples TRBV7-2 to TRBJ1-2; TRBD1 is a possible D gene (5 bases). Trimming took 5 bases from V and 7 from J, leaving 14 bases between them. Germline CDR1 SGHTA, CDR2 FQGNSA. The CDR3 is made up of 13 amino acids. The CDR3 reads CASSAGPRGGYTF. The CDR3 DNA is TGTGCCAGCAGCGCGGGACCGCGGGGTGGCTACACCTTC.

J is TRBJ2-1 and V is TRBV14, with TRBD1 as a possible D gene (6 bases). Germline V gives CDR1 SGHDN, CDR2 FVKESK. The length of the CDR3 is 13 residues. Trimming pared 3 bases from V and 3 bases from J, leaving 6 bases between. The DNA of the CDR3 is TGTGCCAGCAGCCAGGACAGCTACAATGAGCAGTTCTTC. As protein: CASSQDSYNEQFF. The entire variable domain, with the rest obtained from reference TRBV14 and TRBJ2-1, is as follows: EAGVTQFPSHSVIEKGQTVTLRCDPISGHDNLYWYRRVMGKEIKFLLHFVKESKQDESGMPNNRFLAERTGGTYSTLKVQPAELEDSGVYFCASSQDSYNEQFFGPGTRLTVL.

V usage is TRBV7-8 and J usage is TRBJ2-5; TRBD2 matches 8 bases. Losses at the gene ends were 5 bases for V and 0 bases for J; bases not matched to a gene: 14. Germline-derived CDR1 and CDR2 are SGHVS and FQNEAQ. The CDR3 loop spans 18 amino acids. The DNA of the CDR3 is TGTGCCAGCAGCCAAAGCGGGAGACGTATCCCTGACCAAGAGACCCAGTACTTC. This translates into CASSQSGRRIPDQETQYF.

The chain is built from TRBV7-9 and TRBJ2-7, with 8 bases identical to TRBD2. V was pared by 3 bases and J by 7 bases, with 2 bases of the junction left unmatched. CDR3 length: 12 amino acids. Germline-derived CDR1 and CDR2 are SEHNR and FQNEAQ (reference sequence). The CDR3, as DNA: TGTGCCAGCAGCTTTGCGGGGGGTGAGCAGTACTTC. Its translation: CASSFAGGEQYF. Looking up the rest from reference TRBV7-9 and TRBJ2-7 gives the full variable domain: DTGVSQNPRHKITKRGQNVTFRCDPISEHNRLYWYRQTLGQGPEFLTYFQNEAQLEKSRLLSDRFSAERPKGSFSTLEIQRTEQGDSAMYLCASSFAGGEQYFGPGTRLTVT.

The chain recombines TRBV6-1 with TRBJ1-4, with 7 bases lining up with TRBD1. Germline CDR1 is MNHNS and CDR2 is SASEGT. V lost 5 bases to trimming and J lost 5 bases; unmatched junction nucleotides: 8. The length of the CDR3 is 15 residues. For the CDR3, the DNA is TGTGCCAGCAGTCCCGGGAGGGGGCCCAATGAAAAACTGTTTTTT. It yields the protein CASSPGRGPNEKLFF.

This clone was recorded at least ten times. This chain uses TRBV5-5 with TRBJ2-7, with TRBD2 matching 7 bases. The germline CDR1 and CDR2 sequences are SGHKS and YYEKEE (reference sequence). The J segment lost 4 bases and the V segment lost 2 bases, leaving 6 bases of the junction unmatched. The CDR3 has 14 amino acids. The chain's CDR3 is CASSFIAGEYEQYF. DNA of the CDR3: TGTGCCAGCAGCTTCATTGCGGGAGAGTACGAGCAGTACTTC. Drawing the rest from reference TRBV5-5 and TRBJ2-7, the complete variable domain is DAGVTQSPTHLIKTRGQQVTLRCSPISGHKSVSWYQQVLGQGPQFIFQYYEKEERGRGNFPDRFSARQFPNYSSELNVNALLLGDSALYLCASSFIAGEYEQYFGPGTRLTVT.

This clone was detected once. In DNA form, the CDR3 reads TGCGCCAGCAGCCAAAGGGGTCTCGCGTCACACGAGCAGTACTTC. This codes for CASSQRGLASHEQYF. This sequence joins TRBV4-1 and TRBJ2-5; D may be TRBD1 (5 bases). The DNA matches TRBJ2-7 better at its end, which makes the J call doubtful. Looked up from germline, CDR1 is MGHRA and CDR2 is YSYEKL. The length of the CDR3 is 15 residues.

The chain uses TRBV5-1 and TRBJ1-1, with a tentative D call TRBD1 (5 bases). Germline-derived CDR1 and CDR2 are SGHRS and YFSETQ. V was pared by 4 bases and J by 0 bases, with 10 bases between. The CDR3 extends over 14 amino acids. The CDR3 DNA follows: TGCGCCAGCAGCCGACAGCTTATGAACACTGAAGCTTTCTTT. Its protein is CASSRQLMNTEAFF.

This sequence joins TRBV9 and TRBJ2-3, with 10 bases aligning to TRBD2. The CDR3 is made up of 16 amino acids. From germline, CDR1 is SGDLS and CDR2 YYNGEE. V shed 3 bases, J shed 1 base, and the junction held 5 bases outside the gene matches. The CDR3 sequence is CASSAKREGRTDTQYF. CDR3 DNA: TGTGCCAGCAGCGCCAAGCGGGAGGGTCGCACAGATACGCAGTATTTT. Full variable domain (missing parts from reference TRBV9 and TRBJ2-3): DSGVTQTPKHLITATGQRVTLRCSPRSGDLSVYWYQQSLDQGLQFLIQYYNGEERAKGNILERFSAQQFPDLHSELNLSSLELGDSALYFCASSAKREGRTDTQYFGPGTRLTVL.

The genes are TRBV7-9 and TRBJ2-6; the D is unclear. CDR1 is SEHNR, CDR2 FQNEAQ, per germline (reference sequence). The CDR3 covers 16 residues. Deletions cut 6 bases from V and 0 bases from J, with 12 bases between. CDR3 amino acids: CASSPPRPSGANVLTF. In DNA, the CDR3 is TGTGCCAGCAGTCCGCCTAGGCCCTCTGGGGCCAACGTCCTGACTTTC.

This clone was seen only once. This chain uses TRBV6-6 with TRBJ2-7; the D gene is possibly TRBD2 (6 bases). The length of the CDR3 is 16 residues. Trimming took off 7 bases at V and 3 bases at J, with 22 bases between the two ends. Per germline, CDR1 MNHNY and CDR2 SVGAGI (reference sequence). CDR3 sequence: CASTPRPGTGDYEQYF. The CDR3 DNA reads TGTGCCAGCACCCCGCGTCCTGGGACTGGTGACTACGAGCAGTACTTC.

This clone was seen a single time. This sequence joins TRBV7-6 and TRBJ1-6; D is undetermined. The CDR3 is made up of 13 amino acids. V lost 2 bases to trimming and J lost 13 bases, with 12 bases between them. Per the germline V gene, CDR1 is SGHVS and CDR2 is FNYEAQ. In DNA form, the CDR3 reads TGTGCCAGCAGCTTAACTTTTGGGAGCCCCCTCCACTTT. Translation gives CASSLTFGSPLHF.

The rearrangement uses TRBV4-1 and TRBJ1-5; D may be TRBD1 (5 bases). V was clipped by 5 bases and J by 0 bases, with 11 bases between them. Germline V CDR1 and CDR2: MGHRA, YSYEKL. The CDR3 is 15 amino acids. The CDR3 DNA follows: TGCGCCAGCAGCTCGACAGATTATAGCAATCAGCCCCAGCATTTT. Translation: CASSSTDYSNQPQHF.

The chain is built from TRBV30 and TRBJ2-4; weak D call: TRBD2 (6 bases). Germline V lookup: CDR1 GTSNPN, CDR2 SVGIG (reference sequence). This CDR3 is 14 amino acids long. Trimming took off 5 bases at V and 0 bases at J, with 11 bases between the two ends. CDR3 loop: CAWGGAVAKNIQYF. For the CDR3, the DNA is TGTGCCTGGGGAGGGGCTGTAGCCAAAAACATTCAGTACTTC. Supplemented by reference TRBV30 and TRBJ2-4, the full variable domain reads SQTIHQWPATLVQPVGSPLSLECTVEGTSNPNLYWYRQAAGRGLQLLFYSVGIGQISSEVPQNLSASRPQDRQFILSSKKLLLSDSGFYLCAWGGAVAKNIQYFGAGTRLSVL.

This clone was detected once. V and J are TRBV4-1 and TRBJ1-1; D is undetermined. V gave up 2 bases and J gave up 0 bases, with 22 bases separating them. CDR3 length: 19 residues. Looked up from germline, CDR1 is MGHRA and CDR2 is YSYEKL. CDR3 protein: CASSQKSSGWAPMNTEAFF. The CDR3 region has the DNA TGCGCCAGCAGCCAAAAAAGCAGCGGATGGGCCCCGATGAACACTGAAGCTTTCTTT.

The J gene is TRBJ1-1, the V gene TRBV6-1; the match to TRBD1 covers 8 bases. This CDR3 has 14 residues. J gave up 5 bases and V 6 bases, and 8 bases lay outside the gene matches. Germline V CDR1 and CDR2: MNHNS, SASEGT. CDR3 nucleotide sequence: TGTGCCAGCAGAACGGACAGGGTTCGAACTGAAGCTTTCTTT. Translated, it gives CASRTDRVRTEAFF.

This chain joins TRBV11-1 and TRBJ2-7; 11 nucleotides match TRBD1. The germline V gene has CDR1 SGHAT and CDR2 FQDESV (reference sequence). Unmatched junction bases numbered 12, after V lost 2 bases and J lost 3 bases. The CDR3 runs to 18 residues. DNA for the CDR3: TGTGCCAGCAGCTTAAGGGGCTTCTCCGGGACAGGGGGCTACGAGCAGTACTTC. Its translation is CASSLRGFSGTGGYEQYF.

The sample holds one count of this clone. The genes are TRBV10-1 and TRBJ1-2; 7 bases are a match to TRBD1. V dropped 3 bases and J dropped 0; count of bases not matched to a gene: 10. Per the germline V gene, CDR1 is WNHNN and CDR2 is SYGVQD (reference sequence). The CDR3 is made up of 17 amino acids. CDR3 in amino acids: CASSETGTDGTNYGYTF. The DNA of the CDR3 is TGCGCCAGCAGTGAAACCGGGACAGACGGAACTAACTATGGCTACACCTTC.

The chain has TRBV11-2 and TRBJ1-1, with D possibly being TRBD1 (6 bases). CDR3 length: 14 amino acids. Trimming took 4 bases from V and 5 from J, leaving 14 bases between them. Germline V lookup: CDR1 SGHAT, CDR2 FQNNGV. CDR3 loop: CASSSRGGLTEAFF. The CDR3 DNA reads as TGTGCCAGCAGCTCCCGAGGGGGTCTAACTGAAGCTTTCTTT.

The chain links TRBV6-5 to TRBJ2-7; 7 bases agree with TRBD1. Germline lookup yields CDR1 MNHEY and CDR2 SVGAGI. The ends lost 5 bases at V and 0 bases at J; junction bases unmatched: 7. CDR3 length: 15 amino acids. Here the CDR3 DNA reads TGTGCCAGCAGTCTCGCCCGGGACAGCTCCTACGAGCAGTACTTC. It specifies CASSLARDSSYEQYF.

The V gene is TRBV5-1, the J gene TRBJ1-4, with 9 bases matching TRBD1. The trim removed 4 bases at V and 6 bases at J, leaving 4 bases unmatched. CDR3 length: 14 amino acids. Germline CDR1 reads SGHRS; CDR2 reads YFSETQ. CDR3 protein: CASSPGTGHEKLFF. CDR3 in DNA: TGCGCCAGCAGCCCCGGGACAGGGCATGAAAAACTGTTTTTT.

This clone was observed once. The chain has TRBV28 and TRBJ1-1, with D perhaps matching TRBD1 (5 bases). CDR1 is MDHEN and CDR2 is SYDVKM in the germline V gene. With 3 bases removed from V and 1 base from J, the gap between germline ends came to 12 bases. The CDR3 contains 15 residues. The CDR3 DNA is TGTGCCAGCAGTTTCCCGGCCGGGGGGAACACTGAAGCTTTCTTT. Translation: CASSFPAGGNTEAFF. The complete variable domain, with remaining parts taken from reference TRBV28 and TRBJ1-1, reads DVKVTQSSRYLVKRTGEKVFLECVQDMDHENMFWYRQDPGLGLRLIYFSYDVKMKEKGDIPEGYSVSREKKERFSLILESASTNQTSMYLCASSFPAGGNTEAFFGQGTRLTVV.

This clone was seen only a few times. The chain is built from TRBV28 and TRBJ1-2; D unresolved. Germline V gives CDR1 MDHEN, CDR2 SYDVKM. The CDR3 has 12 amino acids. V lost 6 bases and J 8 bases, leaving 13 bases between the germline ends. The CDR3 DNA follows: TGTGCCAGCAGCCCCGACTTGGAGGGCTACACCTTC. It codes for CASSPDLEGYTF.